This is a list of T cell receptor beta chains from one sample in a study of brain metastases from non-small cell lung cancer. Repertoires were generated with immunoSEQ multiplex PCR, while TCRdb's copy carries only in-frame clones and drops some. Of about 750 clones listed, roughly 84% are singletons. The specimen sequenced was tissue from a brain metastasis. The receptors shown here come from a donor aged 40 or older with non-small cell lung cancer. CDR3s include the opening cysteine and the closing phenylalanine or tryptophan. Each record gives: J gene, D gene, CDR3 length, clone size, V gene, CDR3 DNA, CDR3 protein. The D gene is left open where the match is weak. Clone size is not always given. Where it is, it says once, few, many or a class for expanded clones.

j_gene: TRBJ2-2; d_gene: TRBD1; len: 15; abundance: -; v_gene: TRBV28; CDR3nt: TGTGCCAGCAGTGCCGCCGGGACAGGAACCGGGGAGCTGTTTTTT; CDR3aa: CASSAAGTGTGELFF
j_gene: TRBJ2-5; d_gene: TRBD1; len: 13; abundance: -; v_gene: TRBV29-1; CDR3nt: TGCAGCGTCAGGGGGCTGGGGGTAGAGACCCAGTACTTC; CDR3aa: CSVRGLGVETQYF
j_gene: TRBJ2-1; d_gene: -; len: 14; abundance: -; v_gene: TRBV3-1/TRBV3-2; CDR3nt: TGTGCCAGCAGCTCCTGGGGCGGGACTAATGAGCAGTTCTTC; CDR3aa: CASSSWGGTNEQFF
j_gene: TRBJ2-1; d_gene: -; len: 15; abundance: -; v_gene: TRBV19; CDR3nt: TGTGCCAGTAGTTTTCCAGGGACCAGAGACAATGAGCAGTTCTTC; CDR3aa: CASSFPGTRDNEQFF
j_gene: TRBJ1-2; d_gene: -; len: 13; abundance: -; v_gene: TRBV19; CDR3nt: TGTGCCAGTAAGGAGGGGGAGTACTATGGCTACACCTTC; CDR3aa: CASKEGEYYGYTF
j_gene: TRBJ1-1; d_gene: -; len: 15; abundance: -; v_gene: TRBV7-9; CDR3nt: TGTGCCAGCAGCTCTGGGCCGGGGATGTTCACTGAAGCTTTCTTT; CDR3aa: CASSSGPGMFTEAFF
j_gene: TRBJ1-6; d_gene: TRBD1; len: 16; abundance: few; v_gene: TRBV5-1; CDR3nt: TGCGCCAGCAGTTCCGGGACAGGGGGGTTATGGTCACCCCTCCACTTT; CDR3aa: CASSSGTGGLWSPLHF
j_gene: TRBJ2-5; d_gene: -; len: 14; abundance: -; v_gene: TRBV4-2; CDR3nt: TGTGCCAGCAGCCAAGATCCTAGCCTGGAGACCCAGTACTTC; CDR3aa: CASSQDPSLETQYF
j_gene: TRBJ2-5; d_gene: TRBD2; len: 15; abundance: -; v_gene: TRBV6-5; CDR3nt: TGTGCCAGCAGGGCCGGGGGGGCTGTAAGGGAGACCCAGTACTTC; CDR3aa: CASRAGGAVRETQYF
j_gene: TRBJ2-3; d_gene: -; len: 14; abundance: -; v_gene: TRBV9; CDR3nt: TGTGCCAGCAGCCCTCGAGGGGGGAAAGATACGCAGTATTTT; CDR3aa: CASSPRGGKDTQYF
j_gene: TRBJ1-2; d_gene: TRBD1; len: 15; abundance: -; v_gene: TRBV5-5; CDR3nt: TGTGCCAGCAGCCTGCGACAGGGGGTTATGCGTGGCTACATCTTC; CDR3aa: CASSLRQGVMRGYIF
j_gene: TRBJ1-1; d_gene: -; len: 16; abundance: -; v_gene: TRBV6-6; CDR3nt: TGTGCCAGCAGTTTAAGTCTGGTTCAGGGGTTTTTTGAAGCTTTCTTT; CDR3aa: CASSLSLVQGFFEAFF
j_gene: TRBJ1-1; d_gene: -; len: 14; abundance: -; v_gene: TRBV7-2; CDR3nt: TGTGCCAGCAGCTTCTCAGGGACCAACACTGAAGCTTTCTTT; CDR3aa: CASSFSGTNTEAFF
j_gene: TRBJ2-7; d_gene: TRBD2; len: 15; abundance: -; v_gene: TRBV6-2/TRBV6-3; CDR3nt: TGTGCCAGCAGTCTTTTGACTAGCGGGGGCTACGAGCAGTACTTC; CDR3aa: CASSLLTSGGYEQYF
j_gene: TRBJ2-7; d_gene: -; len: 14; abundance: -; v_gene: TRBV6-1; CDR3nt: TGTGCCAGCAGTGAATTAAGTACACATTACGAGCAGTACTTC; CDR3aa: CASSELSTHYEQYF
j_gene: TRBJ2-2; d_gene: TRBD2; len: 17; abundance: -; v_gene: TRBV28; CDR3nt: TGTGCCAGCAGTTCCTCTAGCGGGAGGACGAAAACCGGGGAGCTGTTTTTT; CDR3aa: CASSSSSGRTKTGELFF
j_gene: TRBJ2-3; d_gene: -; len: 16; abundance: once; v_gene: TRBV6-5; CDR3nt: TGTGCCAGCAGTTATTTTCGCGGAGCTAGCACAGATACGCAGTATTTT; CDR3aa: CASSYFRGASTDTQYF
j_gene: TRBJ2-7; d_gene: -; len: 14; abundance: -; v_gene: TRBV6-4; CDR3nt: TGTGCCAGCAGTGGGCCAGGGAATCTCTACGAGCAGTACTTC; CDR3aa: CASSGPGNLYEQYF
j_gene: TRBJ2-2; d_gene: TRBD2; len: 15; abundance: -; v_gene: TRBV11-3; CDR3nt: TGTGCCAGCGTTGGACTAGCTCCGATAGCCGGGGAGCTGTTTTTT; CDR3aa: CASVGLAPIAGELFF
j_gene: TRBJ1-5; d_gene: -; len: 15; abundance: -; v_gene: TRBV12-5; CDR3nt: TGTGCTAGTGGTTTGGTATTCGGGGCAAGTCAGCCCCAGCATTTT; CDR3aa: CASGLVFGASQPQHF
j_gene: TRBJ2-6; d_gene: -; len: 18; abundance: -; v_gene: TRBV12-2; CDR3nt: TGTGCAAGTCGCTCGCTTGGATTCGACTACTCTGGGGCCAACGTCCTGACTTTC; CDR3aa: CASRSLGFDYSGANVLTF
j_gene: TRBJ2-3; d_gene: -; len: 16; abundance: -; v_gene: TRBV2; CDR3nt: TGTGCCAGCAGTGGTAGGACATATCTTAGCACAGATATGCAGTATTTT; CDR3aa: CASSGRTYLSTDMQYF
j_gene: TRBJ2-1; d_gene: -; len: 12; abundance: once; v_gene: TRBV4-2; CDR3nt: TGTGCCAGCAGCCAAGACTCGCGGCAGCAGTTCTTC; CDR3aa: CASSQDSRQQFF
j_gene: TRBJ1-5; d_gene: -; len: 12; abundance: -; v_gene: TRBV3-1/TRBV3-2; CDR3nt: TGTGCCAGCATTTGGCATCATCAGCCCCAGCATTTT; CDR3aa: CASIWHHQPQHF
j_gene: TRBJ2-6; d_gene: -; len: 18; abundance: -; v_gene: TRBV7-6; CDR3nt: TGTGCCAGCAGCTTACTTGCATTCCAACCCTCTGGGGCCAACGTCCTGACTTTC; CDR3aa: CASSLLAFQPSGANVLTF
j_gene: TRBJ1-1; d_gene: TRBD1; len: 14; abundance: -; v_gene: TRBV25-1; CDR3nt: TGTGCCAGCAGTGGGGGAGGGGGCAACACTGAAGCTTTCTTT; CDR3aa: CASSGGGGNTEAFF
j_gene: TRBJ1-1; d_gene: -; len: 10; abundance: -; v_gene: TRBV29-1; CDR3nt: TGCAGCGTTGGGAACACTGAAGCTTTCTTT; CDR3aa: CSVGNTEAFF
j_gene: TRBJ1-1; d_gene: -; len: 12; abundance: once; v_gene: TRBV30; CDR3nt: TGTGCCTGGGGAGCCACCGGGACAGAAGCTTTCTTT; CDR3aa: CAWGATGTEAFF
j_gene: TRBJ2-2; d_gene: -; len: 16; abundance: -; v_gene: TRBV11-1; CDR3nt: TGTGCCAGCAGCTTAGTCAACAGGGCGTACACCGGGGAGCTGTTTTTT; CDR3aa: CASSLVNRAYTGELFF
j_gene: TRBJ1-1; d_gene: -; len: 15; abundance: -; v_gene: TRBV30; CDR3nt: TGTGCCTGGAGGGACGTACGGGGTCTGAACACTGAAGCTTTCTTT; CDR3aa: CAWRDVRGLNTEAFF
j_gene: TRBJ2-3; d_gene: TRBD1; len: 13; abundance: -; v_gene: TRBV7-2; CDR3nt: TGTGCCAGACAGGGGGTAACGGAAGATACGCAGTATTTT; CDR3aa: CARQGVTEDTQYF
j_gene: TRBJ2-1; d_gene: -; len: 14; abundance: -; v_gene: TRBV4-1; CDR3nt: TGCGCCAGCAGCCCCGGGATGGTGAGCAATGAGCAGTTCTTC; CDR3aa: CASSPGMVSNEQFF
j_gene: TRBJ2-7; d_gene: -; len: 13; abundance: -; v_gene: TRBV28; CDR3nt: TGTGCCAGCAGTTTACCAGCCAGACCGGCGCAGTACTTC; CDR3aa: CASSLPARPAQYF
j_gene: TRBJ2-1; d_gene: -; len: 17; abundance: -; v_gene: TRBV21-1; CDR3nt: TGTGCCAGCAGCAAAGTGGAGAAAACAGGGCACAATAATGAGCAGTTCTTC; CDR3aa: CASSKVEKTGHNNEQFF
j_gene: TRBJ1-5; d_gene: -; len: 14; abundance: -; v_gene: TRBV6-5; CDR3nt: TGTGCCAGCAGTATCCTCAGGGGCAATCAGCCCCAGCATTTT; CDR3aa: CASSILRGNQPQHF
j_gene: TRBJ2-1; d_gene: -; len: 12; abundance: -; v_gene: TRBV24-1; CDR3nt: TGTGCCACCAGCCCAGACAGTCGGGAGCAGTTCTTC; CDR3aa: CATSPDSREQFF
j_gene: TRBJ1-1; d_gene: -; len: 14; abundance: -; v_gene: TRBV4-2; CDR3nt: TGTGCCAGCAGCCAAGACGCTTCGAACACTGAAGCTTTCTTT; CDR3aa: CASSQDASNTEAFF
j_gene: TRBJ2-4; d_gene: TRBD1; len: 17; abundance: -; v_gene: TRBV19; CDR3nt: TGTGCCAGTAGTCGTCGGACAGGGACCCAAGTCAAAAACATTCAGTACTTC; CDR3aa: CASSRRTGTQVKNIQYF
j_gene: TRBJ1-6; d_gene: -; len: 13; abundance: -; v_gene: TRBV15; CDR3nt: TGTGCCACCAGCAGAGAGGAGAGGTCACCCCTCCACTTT; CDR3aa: CATSREERSPLHF
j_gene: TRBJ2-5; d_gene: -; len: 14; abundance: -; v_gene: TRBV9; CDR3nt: TGTGCCAGCAGCGTAGAAGGAGGGAAAGAGACCCAGTACTTC; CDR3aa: CASSVEGGKETQYF
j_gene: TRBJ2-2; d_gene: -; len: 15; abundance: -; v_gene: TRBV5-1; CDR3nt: TGCGCCAGCAGTAGACCGACTTCGAACACCGGGGAGCTGTTTTTT; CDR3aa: CASSRPTSNTGELFF
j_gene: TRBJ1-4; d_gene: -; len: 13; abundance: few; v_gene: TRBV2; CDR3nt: TGTGCCAGCAGGAGCCTTGGTTCTGAAAAACTGTTTTTT; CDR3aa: CASRSLGSEKLFF
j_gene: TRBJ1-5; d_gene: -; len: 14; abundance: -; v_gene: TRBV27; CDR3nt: TGTGCCAGCAGTTTTGCCGGGGCAAATCAGCCCCAGCATTTT; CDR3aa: CASSFAGANQPQHF
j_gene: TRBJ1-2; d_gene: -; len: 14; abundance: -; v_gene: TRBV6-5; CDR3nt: TGTGCCAGCAGTTCCAAGAGGGCGGACTATGGCTACACCTTC; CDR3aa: CASSSKRADYGYTF
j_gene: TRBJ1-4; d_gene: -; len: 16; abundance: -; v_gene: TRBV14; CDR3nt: TGTGCCAGCAGCCAAGAACTTGGGGGGCTCGGCGAAAAACTGTTTTTT; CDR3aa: CASSQELGGLGEKLFF
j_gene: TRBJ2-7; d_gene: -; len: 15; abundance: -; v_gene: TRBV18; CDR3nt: TGTGCCAGCTCACCACCTTATAGACAGAACTACGAGCAGTACTTC; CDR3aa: CASSPPYRQNYEQYF
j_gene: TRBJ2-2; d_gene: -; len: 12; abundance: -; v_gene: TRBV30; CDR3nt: TGTGCCTGGAACCAAGTCACCGGGGAGCTGTTTTTT; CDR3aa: CAWNQVTGELFF